This TCR beta chain was captured by sequencing in a study of spatial heterogeneity in lung cancer. Points from the study as a whole: Resection saw ubiquitous expanded tumor TCRs appear in blood more than follow-up did.

CDR3 size: 15 residues. Germline V gives CDR1 MNHEY, CDR2 SMNVEV (reference sequence). V was clipped by 11 bases and J by 1 base, with 18 bases between them. This clonotype was found a few times. Its antigen is undetermined. Each CDR3 protein is one row after TCRdb ran MiXCR on the 5' RACE reads. The sample has approximately 90,000 distinct CDR3 sequences; roughly 10% are singletons. The time point here: sample taken at primary tumor resection. In each case, whole RNA from tumor, nontumor lung or frozen PBMC was sequenced unsorted. This TCR derives from a male donor with early-stage non-small cell lung cancer. The chain combines TRBV27 with TRBJ1-5; no firm D call. The source material was PBMCs, sampled at surgery. CDR3: CAGPSQLRSNQPQHF. The CDR3 coding sequence is TGTGCCGGCCCCTCTCAGCTACGGAGCAATCAGCCCCAGCATTTT.